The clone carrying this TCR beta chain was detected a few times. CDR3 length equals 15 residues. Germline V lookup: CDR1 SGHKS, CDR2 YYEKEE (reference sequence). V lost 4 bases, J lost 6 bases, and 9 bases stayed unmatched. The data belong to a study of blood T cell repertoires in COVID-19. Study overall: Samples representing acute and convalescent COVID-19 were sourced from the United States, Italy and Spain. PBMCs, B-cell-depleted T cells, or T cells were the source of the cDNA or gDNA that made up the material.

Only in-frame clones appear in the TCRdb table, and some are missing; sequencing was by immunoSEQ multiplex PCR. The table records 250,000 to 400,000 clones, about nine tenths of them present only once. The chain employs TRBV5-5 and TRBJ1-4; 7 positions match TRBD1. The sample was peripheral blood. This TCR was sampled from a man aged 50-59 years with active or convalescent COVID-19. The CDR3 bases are TGTGCCAGCAGCCTGGAGGGGGCCGGATATGAAAAACTGTTTTTT. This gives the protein CASSLEGAGYEKLFF.